Listed below are T cell receptor beta chains from one sample, sequenced in a study of vaccination effects on CD4 cells after COVID-19. Method: immunoSEQ multiplex PCR; TCRdb's copy keeps in-frame clones and lacks some. The sample lists under 85,000 clones; 77% were seen once. Their antigens remain unidentified. The sequencing here drew on CD4+ T cells from PBMCs cultured with HCoV-OC43 spike peptides, taken after COVID-19 vaccination. Receptors originate from a human donor who received a COVID-19 vaccine. Both conserved end residues are part of each CDR3. Fields, in order: V gene, J gene, D gene, clone size, CDR3 protein, CDR3 DNA. The D gene is left open where the match is weak. A clone size is listed for some rows: how often the clone was seen (once, few, many), or a class if it is expanded.

V gene: TRBV19
J gene: TRBJ1-5
D gene: TRBD1
clone size: once
CDR3 protein: CATLGQGDQPQHF
CDR3 DNA: TGTGCCACCCTGGGACAGGGGGATCAGCCCCAGCATTTT

V gene: TRBV5-1
J gene: TRBJ1-4
D gene: .
clone size: .
CDR3 protein: CASRRGMYSNEKLFF
CDR3 DNA: TGCGCCAGCCGACGAGGGATGTACAGTAATGAAAAACTGTTTTTT

V gene: TRBV7-6
J gene: TRBJ1-3
D gene: .
clone size: .
CDR3 protein: CASSLDRDSGNTIYF
CDR3 DNA: TGTGCCAGCAGCTTAGATAGGGACTCTGGAAACACCATATATTTT

V gene: TRBV11-2
J gene: TRBJ1-2
D gene: TRBD1
clone size: few
CDR3 protein: CASSLTGANYGYTF
CDR3 DNA: TGTGCCAGCAGCTTAACAGGGGCGAACTATGGCTACACCTTC

V gene: TRBV18
J gene: TRBJ1-1
D gene: TRBD1
clone size: .
CDR3 protein: CASSPSLLDRGTTEAFF
CDR3 DNA: TGTGCCAGCTCACCCTCACTTTTAGACAGGGGGACTACTGAAGCTTTCTTT

V gene: TRBV5-8
J gene: TRBJ2-1
D gene: .
clone size: .
CDR3 protein: CASSLLRTISYNGQFF
CDR3 DNA: TGTGCCAGCAGCTTGTTGCGGACAATCTCCTACAATGGGCAGTTCTTC

V gene: TRBV19
J gene: TRBJ1-6
D gene: .
clone size: .
CDR3 protein: CASSTGVQGNSPLHF
CDR3 DNA: TGTGCCAGTAGTACAGGGGTCCAGGGGAATTCACCCCTCCACTTT

V gene: TRBV6-1
J gene: TRBJ2-3
D gene: TRBD1
clone size: .
CDR3 protein: CASSDPWDREADTQYF
CDR3 DNA: TGTGCCAGCAGTGACCCCTGGGACAGGGAGGCAGATACGCAGTATTTT

V gene: TRBV7-2
J gene: TRBJ1-2
D gene: .
clone size: .
CDR3 protein: CASSIQNYGYTF
CDR3 DNA: TGTGCCAGCAGCATTCAGAACTATGGCTACACCTTC

V gene: TRBV28
J gene: TRBJ2-3
D gene: TRBD1
clone size: .
CDR3 protein: CASRSGTASDTQYF
CDR3 DNA: TGTGCCAGCAGATCCGGGACAGCGTCAGATACGCAGTATTTT

V gene: TRBV9
J gene: TRBJ1-4
D gene: .
clone size: .
CDR3 protein: CASSVRATDIEKLFF
CDR3 DNA: TGTGCCAGCAGCGTACGGGCTACCGATATCGAAAAACTGTTTTTT

V gene: TRBV6-5
J gene: TRBJ2-1
D gene: .
clone size: .
CDR3 protein: CASSRTGTNEQFF
CDR3 DNA: TGTGCCAGCAGTAGGACCGGCACTAATGAGCAGTTCTTC

V gene: TRBV7-8
J gene: TRBJ1-5
D gene: TRBD1
clone size: .
CDR3 protein: CASTARTGVRRIREQPQHF
CDR3 DNA: TGTGCCAGTACGGCCCGGACAGGGGTTCGGCGGATTCGGGAACAGCCCCAGCATTTT

V gene: TRBV4-2
J gene: TRBJ1-5
D gene: .
clone size: .
CDR3 protein: CASSEYQGLTEPQHF
CDR3 DNA: TGTGCCAGCAGCGAATACCAGGGTTTAACGGAGCCCCAGCATTTT

V gene: TRBV7-8
J gene: TRBJ2-3
D gene: .
clone size: .
CDR3 protein: CASSLLGGSTDTQYF
CDR3 DNA: TGTGCCAGCAGCTTATTGGGGGGCAGCACAGATACGCAGTATTTT

V gene: TRBV5-1
J gene: TRBJ2-3
D gene: .
clone size: .
CDR3 protein: CASSFWPPPRAGMSTDTQYF
CDR3 DNA: TGCGCCAGCAGCTTTTGGCCACCTCCTAGGGCAGGGATGAGCACAGATACGCAGTATTTT

V gene: TRBV5-1
J gene: TRBJ2-3
D gene: TRBD2
clone size: .
CDR3 protein: CASSSSTSGGAQYF
CDR3 DNA: TGCGCCAGCAGCTCTTCGACTAGCGGGGGGGCGCAGTATTTT

V gene: TRBV28
J gene: TRBJ2-3
D gene: TRBD1
clone size: once
CDR3 protein: CASSLFWGGTGSPTDTQYF
CDR3 DNA: TGTGCCAGCAGTTTATTTTGGGGTGGGACAGGGAGTCCCACAGATACGCAGTATTTT

V gene: TRBV18
J gene: TRBJ1-2
D gene: TRBD1
clone size: .
CDR3 protein: CASSPGTANTNYGYTF
CDR3 DNA: TGTGCCAGCTCTCCCGGGACAGCAAATACTAACTATGGCTACACCTTC

V gene: TRBV27
J gene: TRBJ1-6
D gene: .
clone size: few
CDR3 protein: CASSVNTYSPLHF
CDR3 DNA: TGTGCCAGCAGTGTAAACACATATTCACCCCTCCACTTT

V gene: TRBV7-3
J gene: TRBJ2-1
D gene: .
clone size: .
CDR3 protein: CASSPGVSSEQFF
CDR3 DNA: TGTGCCAGCAGCCCGGGGGTCTCGAGTGAGCAGTTCTTC

V gene: TRBV5-4
J gene: TRBJ1-4
D gene: .
clone size: .
CDR3 protein: CASSDSPASNEKLFF
CDR3 DNA: TGTGCCAGCAGCGACAGCCCGGCCTCTAATGAAAAACTGTTTTTT

V gene: TRBV28
J gene: TRBJ1-5
D gene: .
clone size: .
CDR3 protein: CASSFGRVGNQPQHF
CDR3 DNA: TGTGCCAGCAGTTTCGGGAGGGTAGGAAATCAGCCCCAGCATTTT

V gene: TRBV6-5
J gene: TRBJ2-2
D gene: .
clone size: .
CDR3 protein: CASMGTNTGELFF
CDR3 DNA: TGTGCCAGCATGGGCACTAACACCGGGGAGCTGTTTTTT

V gene: TRBV5-1
J gene: TRBJ1-4
D gene: .
clone size: .
CDR3 protein: CASSSQQNEKLFF
CDR3 DNA: TGCGCCAGCAGCTCACAGCAGAATGAAAAACTGTTTTTT